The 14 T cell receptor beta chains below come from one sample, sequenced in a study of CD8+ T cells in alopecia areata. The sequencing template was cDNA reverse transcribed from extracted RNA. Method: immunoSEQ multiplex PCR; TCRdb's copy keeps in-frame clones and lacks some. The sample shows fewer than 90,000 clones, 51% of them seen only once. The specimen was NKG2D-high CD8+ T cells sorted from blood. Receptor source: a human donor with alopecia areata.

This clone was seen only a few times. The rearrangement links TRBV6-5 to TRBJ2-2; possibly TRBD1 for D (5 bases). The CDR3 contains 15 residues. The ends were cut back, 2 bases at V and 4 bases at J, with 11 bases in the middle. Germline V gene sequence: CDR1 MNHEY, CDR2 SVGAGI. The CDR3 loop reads CASSYRARGTGELFF. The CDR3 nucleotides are TGTGCCAGCAGTTACAGGGCTAGGGGCACCGGGGAGCTGTTTTTT.

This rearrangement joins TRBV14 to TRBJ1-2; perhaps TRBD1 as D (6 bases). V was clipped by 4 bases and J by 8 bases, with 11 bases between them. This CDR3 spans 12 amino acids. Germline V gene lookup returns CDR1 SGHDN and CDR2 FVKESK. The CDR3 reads CASSPGQWGYTF. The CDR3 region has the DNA TGTGCCAGCAGCCCCGGACAGTGGGGCTACACCTTC.

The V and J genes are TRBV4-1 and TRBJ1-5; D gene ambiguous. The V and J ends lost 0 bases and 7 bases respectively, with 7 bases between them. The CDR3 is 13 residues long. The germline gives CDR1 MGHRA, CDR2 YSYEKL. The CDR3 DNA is TGCGCCAGCAGCCAAGAATACGGGCAGCCCCAGCATTTT. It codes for CASSQEYGQPQHF.

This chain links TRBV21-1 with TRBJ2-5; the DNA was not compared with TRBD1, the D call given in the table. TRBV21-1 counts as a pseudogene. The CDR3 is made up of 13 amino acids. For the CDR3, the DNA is TGTGCCGGCAAGGACAGGCGTCAAGAGACCCAGTACTTC. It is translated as CAGKDRRQETQYF.

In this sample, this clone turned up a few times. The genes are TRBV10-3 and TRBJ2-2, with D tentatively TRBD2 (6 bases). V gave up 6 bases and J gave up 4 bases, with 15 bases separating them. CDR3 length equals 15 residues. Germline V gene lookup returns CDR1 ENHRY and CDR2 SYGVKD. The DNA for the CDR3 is TGTGCCATCAGCACAACTTCTAGCGTCACCGGGGAGCTGTTTTTT. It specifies CAISTTSSVTGELFF.

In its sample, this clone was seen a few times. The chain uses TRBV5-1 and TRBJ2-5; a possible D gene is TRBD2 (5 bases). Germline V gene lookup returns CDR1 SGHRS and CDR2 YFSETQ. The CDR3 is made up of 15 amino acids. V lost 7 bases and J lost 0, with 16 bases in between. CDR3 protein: CASVSTAGDQETQYF. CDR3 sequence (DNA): TGCGCCAGCGTTTCAACGGCCGGGGACCAAGAGACCCAGTACTTC.

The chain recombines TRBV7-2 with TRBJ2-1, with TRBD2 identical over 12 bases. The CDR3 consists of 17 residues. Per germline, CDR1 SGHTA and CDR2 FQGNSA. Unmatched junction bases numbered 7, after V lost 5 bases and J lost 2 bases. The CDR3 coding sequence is TGTGCCAGCAGCGCTACTAGCGGGAGGCCCCCCTACAATGAGCAGTTCTTC. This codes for CASSATSGRPPYNEQFF.

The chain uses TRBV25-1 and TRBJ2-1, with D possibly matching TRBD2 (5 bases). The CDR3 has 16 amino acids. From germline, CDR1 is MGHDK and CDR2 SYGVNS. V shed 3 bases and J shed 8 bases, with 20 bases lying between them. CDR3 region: CASSDPRSGPRDEQFF. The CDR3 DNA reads TGTGCCAGCAGTGATCCCCGCAGCGGCCCCCGGGATGAGCAGTTCTTC.

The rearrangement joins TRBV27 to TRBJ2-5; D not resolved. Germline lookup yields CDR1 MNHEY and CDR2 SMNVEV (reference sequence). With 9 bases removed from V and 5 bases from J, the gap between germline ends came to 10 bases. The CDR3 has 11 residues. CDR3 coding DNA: TGTGCCAGTAAACTCGGGGAGACCCAGTACTTC. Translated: CASKLGETQYF.

The CDR3 DNA reads TGTGCCTGGAGTTTGGGACCGGCCCCAGATACGCAGTATTTT. It translates to CAWSLGPAPDTQYF. The J gene is TRBJ2-3, the V gene TRBV30; D could derive from TRBD1 or TRBD2 (5 bases each). The germline gives CDR1 GTSNPN, CDR2 SVGIG (reference sequence). The CDR3 is 14 residues long. Trimming shortened V by 2 bases and J by 4 bases, and 13 bases separated the two germline ends.

The CDR3 protein is CASSFETAVLTF. The CDR3 nucleotides read TGTGCCAGCAGCTTTGAAACAGCTGTCCTGACTTTC. The V call is TRBV7-9, the J call TRBJ2-6, with unresolved D. The germline V gene has CDR1 SEHNR and CDR2 FQNEAQ (reference sequence). Trimming pared 3 bases from V and 13 bases from J, leaving 10 bases between. CDR3 length: 12 amino acids.

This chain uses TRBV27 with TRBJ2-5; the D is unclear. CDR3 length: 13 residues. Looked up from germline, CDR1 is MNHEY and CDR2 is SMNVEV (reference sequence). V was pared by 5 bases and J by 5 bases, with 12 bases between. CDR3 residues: CASSDRVLETQYF. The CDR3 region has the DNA TGTGCCAGCAGTGATAGGGTTCTTGAGACCCAGTACTTC.

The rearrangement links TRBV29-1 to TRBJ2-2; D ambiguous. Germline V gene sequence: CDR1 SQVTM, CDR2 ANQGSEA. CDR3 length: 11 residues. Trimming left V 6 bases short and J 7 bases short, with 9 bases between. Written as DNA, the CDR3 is TGCAGCGTCTTCCTGGACGGGGAGCTGTTTTTT. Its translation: CSVFLDGELFF.

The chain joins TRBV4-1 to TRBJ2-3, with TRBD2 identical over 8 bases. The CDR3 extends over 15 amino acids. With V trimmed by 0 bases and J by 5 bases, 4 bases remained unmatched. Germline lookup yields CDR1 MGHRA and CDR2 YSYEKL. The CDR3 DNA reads TGCGCCAGCAGCCAAGATAGGCTAGCGGGAGATACGCAGTATTTT. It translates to CASSQDRLAGDTQYF.